This TCR beta chain comes out of a study of early stage breast cancer tumors. At the level of the study: Average read coverage per sample was roughly 9.1-fold. Study observations and caveats: Comparing each tissue with blood distinguished tumor from normal in 14 of 16 patients.

The protocol was immunoSEQ multiplex PCR, while the TCRdb copy is restricted to in-frame clones and leaves out a portion. The sample shows around 5,000 clones, over 60% of them seen only once. About this clone itself: Its specificity is not known.

About 19-50 mg of tumor tissue was diced per sample. Between the trimmed V and J ends, which lost 7 bases and 1 base, there was a span of 7 bases. The germline V gene encodes CDR1 MNHEY and CDR2 SMNVEV (reference sequence). The CDR3 loop spans 13 amino acids. The J gene is TRBJ2-2, the V gene TRBV27; no firm D call. The receptor's source is a person aged 45-60 years with breast cancer. The specimen sequenced was breast tumor tissue. CDR3 protein: CASKIGNTGELFF. CDR3 bases: TGTGCCAGCAAAATAGGGAACACCGGGGAGCTGTTTTTT.